This T cell receptor beta chain emerged from a study of T cells after yellow fever vaccination. Germline lookup yields CDR1 MDHEN and CDR2 SYDVKM. V was shortened by 9 bases and J by 0 bases, with 6 bases between the two germline ends. The CDR3 has 12 amino acids. MiXCR, applied by TCRdb to the 5' RACE reads, yields one record per CDR3 protein. The profile shows approximately 300,000 distinct CDR3 sequences, 6.8% of them singletons. As for this clonotype: Its antigen is not identified.

Findings and limits, study-wide: Compared with primary, the secondary response was weaker and peaked at day 5, not 15.

The sample consisted of PBMCs, taken approximately 47 days after the first yellow fever vaccination. The rearrangement joins TRBV28 to TRBJ1-5; D not certain. This clonotype was sampled from a man aged 18 to 29 who received the YFV17D yellow fever vaccine. The CDR3 DNA is TGTGCCAGTACGGGTAGCAATCAGCCCCAGCATTTT. Translated, it gives CASTGSNQPQHF.